This TCR beta chain was captured in a study of OX40 agonist ivuxolimab in advanced cancers. As for the study in general: Three partial responders included one hepatocellular carcinoma patient and two cutaneous melanoma patients.

This CDR3 region has 13 residues. With 3 bases removed from V and 0 bases from J, the gap between germline ends came to 7 bases. Germline V gene sequence: CDR1 SGHDT, CDR2 YYEEEE. Whole-study findings and limits: In a subset of nonresponders, normalized T-cell clonal expansion was also low.

In the case of this clone: Its antigen remains unidentified.

Baseline was the first blood sampling point, followed by cycle 4 day 1 and cycle 7 day 1. Measured with immunoSEQ multiplex PCR; TCRdb has only the in-frame clones, and not every one. The table has 45,000 to 55,000 clones, 94% seen once. Sequences were derived from CD4+ or CD8+ T cells sorted from blood, sampled in a trial of the OX40 agonist ivuxolimab. The rearrangement links TRBV5-6 to TRBJ2-7; D call uncertain. The clonotype was recovered from an adult with an advanced solid tumor such as melanoma, head and neck, liver or kidney cancer. CDR3 protein: CASSSANSYEQYF. CDR3 DNA sequence: TGTGCCAGCAGCTCAGCGAACTCCTACGAGCAGTACTTC.